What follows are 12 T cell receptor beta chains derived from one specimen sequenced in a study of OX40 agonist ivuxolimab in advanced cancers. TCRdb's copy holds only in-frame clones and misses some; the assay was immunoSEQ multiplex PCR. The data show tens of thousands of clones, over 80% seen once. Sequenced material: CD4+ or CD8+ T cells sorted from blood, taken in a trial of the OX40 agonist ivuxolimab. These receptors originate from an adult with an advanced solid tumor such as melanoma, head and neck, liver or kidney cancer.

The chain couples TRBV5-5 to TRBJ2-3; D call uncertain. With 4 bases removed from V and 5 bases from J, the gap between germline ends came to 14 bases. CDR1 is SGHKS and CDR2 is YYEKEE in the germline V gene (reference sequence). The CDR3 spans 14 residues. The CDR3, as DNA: TGTGCCAGCAGCCGACGCCACGAGCGAGATACGCAGTATTTT. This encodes CASSRRHERDTQYF.

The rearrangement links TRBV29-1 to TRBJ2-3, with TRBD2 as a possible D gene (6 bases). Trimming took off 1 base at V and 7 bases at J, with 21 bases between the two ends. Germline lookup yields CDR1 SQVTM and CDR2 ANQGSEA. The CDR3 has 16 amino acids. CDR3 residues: CSVEAHLNRESYTQYF. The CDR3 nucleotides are TGCAGCGTTGAAGCCCACCTAAATCGGGAGAGTTATACGCAGTATTTT.

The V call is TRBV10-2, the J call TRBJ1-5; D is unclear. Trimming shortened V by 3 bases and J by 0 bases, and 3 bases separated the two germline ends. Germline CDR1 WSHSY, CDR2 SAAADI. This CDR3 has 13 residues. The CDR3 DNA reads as TGCGCCAGCAGTGACTATAGCAATCAGCCCCAGCATTTT. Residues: CASSDYSNQPQHF.

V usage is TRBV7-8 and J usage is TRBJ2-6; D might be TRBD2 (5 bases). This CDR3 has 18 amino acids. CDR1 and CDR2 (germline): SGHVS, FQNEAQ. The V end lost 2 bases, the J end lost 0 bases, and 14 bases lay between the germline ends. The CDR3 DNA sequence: TGTGCCAGCAGCTTACGGGAAGCCTTTAGCTCTGGGGCCAACGTCCTGACTTTC. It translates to CASSLREAFSSGANVLTF.

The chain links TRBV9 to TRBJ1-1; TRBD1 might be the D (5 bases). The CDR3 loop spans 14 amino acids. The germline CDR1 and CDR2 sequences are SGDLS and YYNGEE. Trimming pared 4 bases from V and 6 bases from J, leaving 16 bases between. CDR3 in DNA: TGTGCCAGCAGCCCCCGTGTTCAGGGCCCTGAAGCTTTCTTT. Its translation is CASSPRVQGPEAFF.

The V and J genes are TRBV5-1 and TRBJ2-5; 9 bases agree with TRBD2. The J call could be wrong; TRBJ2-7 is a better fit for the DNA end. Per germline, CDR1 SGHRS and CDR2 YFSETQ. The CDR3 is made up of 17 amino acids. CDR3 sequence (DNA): TGCGCCAGCAGCTCTAGCGGGGAACCTAAATCTCCTTACGAGCAGTACTTC. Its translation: CASSSSGEPKSPYEQYF.

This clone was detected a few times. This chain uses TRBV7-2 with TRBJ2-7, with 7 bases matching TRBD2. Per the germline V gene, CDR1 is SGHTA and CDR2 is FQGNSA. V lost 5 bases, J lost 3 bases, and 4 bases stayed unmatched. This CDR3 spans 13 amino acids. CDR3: CASSGRARYEQYF. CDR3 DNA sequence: TGTGCCAGCAGCGGGAGGGCCCGCTACGAGCAGTACTTC. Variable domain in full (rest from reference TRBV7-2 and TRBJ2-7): GAGVSQSPSNKVTEKGKDVELRCDPISGHTALYWYRQSLGQGLEFLIYFQGNSAPDKSGLPSDRFSAERTGGSVSTLTIQRTQQEDSAVYLCASSGRARYEQYFGPGTRLTVT.

DNA of the CDR3: TGTGCCAGCAGCCCCAGAAGCGACACGTACGAGCAGTACTTC. Encoded protein: CASSPRSDTYEQYF. This chain links TRBV9 with TRBJ2-5; no clear D. The J call may be wrong; the DNA end is better matched by TRBJ2-7. Germline CDR1 SGDLS, CDR2 YYNGEE. The CDR3 is 14 amino acids.

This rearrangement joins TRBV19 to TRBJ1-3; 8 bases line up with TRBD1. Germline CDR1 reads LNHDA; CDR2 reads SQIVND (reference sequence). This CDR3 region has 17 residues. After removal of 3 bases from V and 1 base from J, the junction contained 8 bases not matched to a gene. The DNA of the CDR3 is TGTGCCAGTAGTATCCGGACAGGGTTGGCGTCTGGAAACACCATATATTTT. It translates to CASSIRTGLASGNTIYF.

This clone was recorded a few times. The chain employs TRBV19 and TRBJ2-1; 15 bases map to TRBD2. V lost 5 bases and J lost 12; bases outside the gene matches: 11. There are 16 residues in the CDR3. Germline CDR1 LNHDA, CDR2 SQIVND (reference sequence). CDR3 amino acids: CASSVTGLAGGIGQFF. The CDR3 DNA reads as TGTGCCAGTAGTGTTACCGGACTAGCGGGAGGGATAGGGCAGTTCTTC.

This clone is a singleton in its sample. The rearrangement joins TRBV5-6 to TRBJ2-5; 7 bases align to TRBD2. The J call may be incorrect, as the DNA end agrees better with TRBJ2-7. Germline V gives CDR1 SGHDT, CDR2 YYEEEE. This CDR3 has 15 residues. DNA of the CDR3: TGTGCCAGCAGCTTGACGGGCGGGAGTTCCTACGAGCAGTACTTC. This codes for CASSLTGGSSYEQYF.

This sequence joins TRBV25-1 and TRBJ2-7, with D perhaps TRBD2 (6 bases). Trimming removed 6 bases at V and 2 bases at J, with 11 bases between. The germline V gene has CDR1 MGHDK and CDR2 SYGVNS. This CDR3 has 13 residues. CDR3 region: CASRRGGTYEQYF. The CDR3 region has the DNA TGTGCCAGCAGGAGGGGAGGAACCTACGAGCAGTACTTC.